This T cell receptor beta chain was found in a study of blood T cell repertoires in COVID-19. The ends were cut back, 2 bases at V and 4 bases at J, with 14 bases in the middle. Germline V gene lookup returns CDR1 WNHNN and CDR2 SYGVQD (reference sequence). The CDR3 consists of 15 residues. Per the original data handling: Reference gene primer amplification gave nucleated cell count estimates. Repertoires were generated with immunoSEQ multiplex PCR, while TCRdb's copy carries only in-frame clones and drops some. V, J and clone size reflect that table, while D and trimming were determined from the DNA. The data show fewer than 300,000 clones, with around 84% seen just once and about 2.5% held by the top ten.

The chain combines TRBV10-1 with TRBJ1-1, with D possibly being TRBD1 (5 bases). The sequenced sample was PBMCs or T cells enriched from blood (not recorded which). The sequence came from a woman in her 50s who had recovered from COVID-19. CDR3 in DNA: TGCGCCAGCAGTGAGGCTCGGCAGGGTGGCACTGAAGCTTTCTTT. Translated, it gives CASSEARQGGTEAFF.